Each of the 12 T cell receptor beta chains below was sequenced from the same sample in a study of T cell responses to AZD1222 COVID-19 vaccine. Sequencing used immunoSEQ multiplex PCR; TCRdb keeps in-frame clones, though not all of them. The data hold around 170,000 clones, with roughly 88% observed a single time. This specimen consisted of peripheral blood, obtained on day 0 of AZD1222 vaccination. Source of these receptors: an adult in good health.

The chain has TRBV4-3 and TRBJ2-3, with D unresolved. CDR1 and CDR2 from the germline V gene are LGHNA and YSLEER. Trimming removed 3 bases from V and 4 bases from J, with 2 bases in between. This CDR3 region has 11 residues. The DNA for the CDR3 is TGCGCCAGCAGCCAGTCAGATACGCAGTATTTT. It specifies CASSQSDTQYF.

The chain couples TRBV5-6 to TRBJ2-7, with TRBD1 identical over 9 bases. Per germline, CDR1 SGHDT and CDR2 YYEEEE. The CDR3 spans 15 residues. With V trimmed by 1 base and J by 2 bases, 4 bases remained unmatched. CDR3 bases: TGTGCCAGCAGCTTGAGACAGGGGGGCCCCTACGAGCAGTACTTC. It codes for CASSLRQGGPYEQYF.

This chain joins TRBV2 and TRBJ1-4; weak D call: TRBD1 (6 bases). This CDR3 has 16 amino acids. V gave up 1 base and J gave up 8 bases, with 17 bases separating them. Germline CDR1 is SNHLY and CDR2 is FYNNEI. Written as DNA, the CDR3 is TGTGCCAGCAGTGAAGGCCCGGGACAAAAAATAGAAAAACTGTTTTTT. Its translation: CASSEGPGQKIEKLFF.

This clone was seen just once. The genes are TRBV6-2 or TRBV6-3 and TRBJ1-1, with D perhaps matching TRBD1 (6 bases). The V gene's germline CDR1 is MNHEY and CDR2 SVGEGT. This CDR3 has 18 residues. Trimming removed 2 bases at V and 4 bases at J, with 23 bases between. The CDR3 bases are TGTGCCAGCAGTTACGAGCGCACGGGACAACGTCCGTTCACTGAAGCTTTCTTT. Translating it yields CASSYERTGQRPFTEAFF.

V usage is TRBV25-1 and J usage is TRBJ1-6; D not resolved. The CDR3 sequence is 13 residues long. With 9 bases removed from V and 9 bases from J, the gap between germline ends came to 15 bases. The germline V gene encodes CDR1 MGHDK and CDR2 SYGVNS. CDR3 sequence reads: CASPDGLSSPLHF. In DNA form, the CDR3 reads TGTGCCAGTCCTGACGGATTGAGTTCACCCCTCCACTTT.

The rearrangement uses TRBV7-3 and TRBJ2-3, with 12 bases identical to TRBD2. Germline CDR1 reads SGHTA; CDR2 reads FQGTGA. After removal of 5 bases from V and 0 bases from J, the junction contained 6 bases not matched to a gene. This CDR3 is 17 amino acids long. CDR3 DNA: TGTGCCAGCAGCCCGGGACTAGCGGGCTCTAGCACAGATACGCAGTATTTT. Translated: CASSPGLAGSSTDTQYF. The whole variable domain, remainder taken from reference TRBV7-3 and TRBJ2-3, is GAGVSQTPSNKVTEKGKYVELRCDPISGHTALYWYRQSLGQGPEFLIYFQGTGAADDSGLPNDRFFAVRPEGSVSTLKIQRTERGDSAVYLCASSPGLAGSSTDTQYFGPGTRLTVL.

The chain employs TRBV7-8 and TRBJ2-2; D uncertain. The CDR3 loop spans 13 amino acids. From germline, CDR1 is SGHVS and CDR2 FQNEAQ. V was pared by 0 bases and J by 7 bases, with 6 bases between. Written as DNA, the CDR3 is TGTGCCAGCAGCTTAGCGCTCGGCGGGGAGCTGTTTTTT. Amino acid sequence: CASSLALGGELFF.

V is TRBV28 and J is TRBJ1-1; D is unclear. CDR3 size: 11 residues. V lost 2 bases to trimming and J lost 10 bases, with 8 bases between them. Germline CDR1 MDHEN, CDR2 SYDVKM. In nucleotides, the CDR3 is TGTGCCAGCAGTTTAACCCAGCGAGCTTTCTTT. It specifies CASSLTQRAFF. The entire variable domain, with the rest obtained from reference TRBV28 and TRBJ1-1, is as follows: DVKVTQSSRYLVKRTGEKVFLECVQDMDHENMFWYRQDPGLGLRLIYFSYDVKMKEKGDIPEGYSVSREKKERFSLILESASTNQTSMYLCASSLTQRAFFGQGTRLTVV.

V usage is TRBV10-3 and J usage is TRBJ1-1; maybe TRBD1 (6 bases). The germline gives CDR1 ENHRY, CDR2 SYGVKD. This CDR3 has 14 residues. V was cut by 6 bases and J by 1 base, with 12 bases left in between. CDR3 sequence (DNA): TGTGCCATCAGGACCGGGACATCGAACACTGAAGCTTTCTTT. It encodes CAIRTGTSNTEAFF.

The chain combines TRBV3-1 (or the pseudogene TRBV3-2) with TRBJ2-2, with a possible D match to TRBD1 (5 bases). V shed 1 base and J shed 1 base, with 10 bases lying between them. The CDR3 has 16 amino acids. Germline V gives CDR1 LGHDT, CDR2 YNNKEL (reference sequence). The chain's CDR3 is CASSQVAGKNTGELFF. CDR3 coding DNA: TGTGCCAGCAGCCAAGTGGCAGGGAAGAACACCGGGGAGCTGTTTTTT.

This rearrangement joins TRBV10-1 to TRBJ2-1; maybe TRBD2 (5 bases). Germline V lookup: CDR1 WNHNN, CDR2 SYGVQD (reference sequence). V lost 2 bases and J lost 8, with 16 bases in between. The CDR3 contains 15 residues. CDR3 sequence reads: CASSEDGKGSHEQFF. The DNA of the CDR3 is TGCGCCAGCAGTGAGGACGGAAAAGGGAGCCATGAGCAGTTCTTC.

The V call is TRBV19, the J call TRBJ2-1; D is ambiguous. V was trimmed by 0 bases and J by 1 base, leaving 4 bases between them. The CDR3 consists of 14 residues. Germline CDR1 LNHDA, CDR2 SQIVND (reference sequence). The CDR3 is CASSIDPSYNEQFF. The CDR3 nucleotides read TGTGCCAGTAGTATAGATCCTTCCTACAATGAGCAGTTCTTC.